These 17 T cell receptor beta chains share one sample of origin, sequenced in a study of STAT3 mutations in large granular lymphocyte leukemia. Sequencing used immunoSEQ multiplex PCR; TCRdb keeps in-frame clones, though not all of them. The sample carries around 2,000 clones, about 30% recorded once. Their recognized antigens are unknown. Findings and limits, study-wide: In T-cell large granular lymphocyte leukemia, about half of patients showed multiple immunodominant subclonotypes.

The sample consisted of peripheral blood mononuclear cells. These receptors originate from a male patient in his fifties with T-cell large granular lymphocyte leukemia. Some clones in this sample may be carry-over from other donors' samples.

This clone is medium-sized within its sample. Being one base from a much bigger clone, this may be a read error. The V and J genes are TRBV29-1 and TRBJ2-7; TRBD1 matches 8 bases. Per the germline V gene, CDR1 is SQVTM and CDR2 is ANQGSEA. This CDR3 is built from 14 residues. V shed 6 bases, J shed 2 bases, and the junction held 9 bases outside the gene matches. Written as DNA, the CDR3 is TGCAGCGTGTGGGGGACAGGCGTAACCTACGAGCAGTACGTC. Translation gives CSVWGTGVTYEQYV.

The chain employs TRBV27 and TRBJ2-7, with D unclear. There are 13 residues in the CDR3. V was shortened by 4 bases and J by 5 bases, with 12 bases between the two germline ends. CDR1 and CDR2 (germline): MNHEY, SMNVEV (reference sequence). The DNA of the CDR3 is TGTGCCAGCAGTTCCACCAGCGAAGACGAGCAGTACTTC. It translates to CASSSTSEDEQYF.

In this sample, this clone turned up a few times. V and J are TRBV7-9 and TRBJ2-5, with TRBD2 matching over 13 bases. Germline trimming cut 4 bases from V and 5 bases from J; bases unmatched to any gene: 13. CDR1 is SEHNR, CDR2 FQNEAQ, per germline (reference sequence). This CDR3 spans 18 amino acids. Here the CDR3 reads CASSSDPGTSGAEETQYF. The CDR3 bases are TGTGCCAGCAGCTCCGATCCAGGGACTAGCGGGGCGGAGGAGACCCAGTACTTC.

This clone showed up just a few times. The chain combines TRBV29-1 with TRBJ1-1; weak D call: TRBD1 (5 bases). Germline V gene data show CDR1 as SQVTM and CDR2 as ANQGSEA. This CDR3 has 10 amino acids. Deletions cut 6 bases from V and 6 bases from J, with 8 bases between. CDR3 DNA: TGCAGCGTGGGACTCCCTGAAGCTTTCTTT. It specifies CSVGLPEAFF.

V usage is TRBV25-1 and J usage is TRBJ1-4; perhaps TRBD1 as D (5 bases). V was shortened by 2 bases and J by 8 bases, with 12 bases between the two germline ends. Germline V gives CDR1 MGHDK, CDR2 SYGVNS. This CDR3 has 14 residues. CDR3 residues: CASSEEGPGEKLFF. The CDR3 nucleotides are TGTGCCAGCAGTGAAGAGGGACCGGGCGAAAAACTGTTTTTT.

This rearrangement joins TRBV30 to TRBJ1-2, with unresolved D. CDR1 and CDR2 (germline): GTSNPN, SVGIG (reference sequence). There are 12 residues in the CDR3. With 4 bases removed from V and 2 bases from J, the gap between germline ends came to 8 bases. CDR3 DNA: TGTGCCTGGAACTCTGCGAACTATGGCTACACCTTC. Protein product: CAWNSANYGYTF.

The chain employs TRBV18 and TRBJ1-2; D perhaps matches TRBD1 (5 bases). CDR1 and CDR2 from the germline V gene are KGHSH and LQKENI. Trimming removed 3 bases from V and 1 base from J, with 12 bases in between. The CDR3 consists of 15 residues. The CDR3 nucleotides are TGTGCCAGCTCACCGGGACCGGAGCGTAACTATGGCTACACCTTC. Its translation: CASSPGPERNYGYTF. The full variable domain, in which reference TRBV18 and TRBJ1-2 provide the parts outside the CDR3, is NAGVMQNPRHLVRRRGQEARLRCSPMKGHSHVYWYRQLPEEGLKFMVYLQKENIIDESGMPKERFSAEFPKEGPSILRIQQVVRGDSAAYFCASSPGPERNYGYTFGSGTRLTVV.

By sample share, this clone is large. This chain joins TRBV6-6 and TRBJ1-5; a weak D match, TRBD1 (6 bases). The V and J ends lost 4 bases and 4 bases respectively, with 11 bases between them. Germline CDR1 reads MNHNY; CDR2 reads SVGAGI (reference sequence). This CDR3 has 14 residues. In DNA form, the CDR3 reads TGTGCCAGCAGTTCCACGGGGGCTAATCAGCCCCAGCATTTT. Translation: CASSSTGANQPQHF.

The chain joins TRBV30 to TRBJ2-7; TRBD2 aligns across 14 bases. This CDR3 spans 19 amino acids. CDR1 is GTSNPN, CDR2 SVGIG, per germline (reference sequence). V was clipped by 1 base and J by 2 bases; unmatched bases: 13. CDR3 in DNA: TGTGCCTGGAGTGCTTCGACTAGCGGGAGGGCCCTACTAACCTACGAGCAGTACTTC. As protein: CAWSASTSGRALLTYEQYF.

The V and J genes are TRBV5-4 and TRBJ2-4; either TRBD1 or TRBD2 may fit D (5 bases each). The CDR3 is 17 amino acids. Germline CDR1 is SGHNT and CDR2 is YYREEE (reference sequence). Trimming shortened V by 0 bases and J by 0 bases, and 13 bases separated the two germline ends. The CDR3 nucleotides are TGTGCCAGCAGCTTGGAGGGGAGCGGACTAGCCAAAAACATTCAGTACTTC. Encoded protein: CASSLEGSGLAKNIQYF. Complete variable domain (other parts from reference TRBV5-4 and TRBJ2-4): ETGVTQSPTHLIKTRGQQVTLRCSSQSGHNTVSWYQQALGQGPQFIFQYYREEENGRGNFPPRFSGLQFPNYSSELNVNALELDDSALYLCASSLEGSGLAKNIQYFGAGTRLSVL.

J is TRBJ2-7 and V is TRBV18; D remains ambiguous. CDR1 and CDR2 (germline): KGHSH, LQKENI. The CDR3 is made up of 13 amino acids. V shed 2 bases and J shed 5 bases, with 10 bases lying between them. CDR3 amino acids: CASSPTGGDEQYF. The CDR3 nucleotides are TGTGCCAGCTCACCAACTGGTGGGGACGAGCAGTACTTC.

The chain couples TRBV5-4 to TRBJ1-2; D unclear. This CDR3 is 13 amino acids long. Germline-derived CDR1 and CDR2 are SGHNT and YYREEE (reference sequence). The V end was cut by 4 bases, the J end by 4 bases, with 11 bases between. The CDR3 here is CASSQGFSYGYTF. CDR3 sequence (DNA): TGTGCCAGCAGCCAAGGTTTTAGCTATGGCTACACCTTC.

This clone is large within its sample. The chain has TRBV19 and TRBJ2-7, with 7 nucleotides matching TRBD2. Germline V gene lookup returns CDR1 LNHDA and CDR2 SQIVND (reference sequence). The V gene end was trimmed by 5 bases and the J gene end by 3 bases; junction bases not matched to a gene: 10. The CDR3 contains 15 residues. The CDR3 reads CASSPRGEQFYEQYF. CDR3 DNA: TGTGCCAGTAGTCCCCGGGGGGAGCAGTTCTACGAGCAGTACTTC.

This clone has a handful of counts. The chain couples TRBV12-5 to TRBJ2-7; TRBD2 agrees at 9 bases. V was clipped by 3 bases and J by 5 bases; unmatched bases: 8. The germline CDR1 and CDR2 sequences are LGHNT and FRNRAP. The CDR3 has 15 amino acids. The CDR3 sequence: CASGFGSGSVDEQYF. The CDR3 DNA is TGTGCTAGTGGTTTTGGTAGCGGGAGTGTGGACGAGCAGTACTTC.

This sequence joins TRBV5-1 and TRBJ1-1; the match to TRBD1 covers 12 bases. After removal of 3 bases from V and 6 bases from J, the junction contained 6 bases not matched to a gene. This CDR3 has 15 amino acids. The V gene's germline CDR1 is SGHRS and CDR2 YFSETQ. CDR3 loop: CASSWGQGATAEAFF. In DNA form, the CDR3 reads TGCGCCAGCAGCTGGGGACAGGGGGCGACCGCTGAAGCTTTCTTT.

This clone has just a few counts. The CDR3 here is CASSRPGTGGFRETQYF. In nucleotides, the CDR3 is TGTGCCAGCAGCCGACCCGGGACAGGGGGTTTTCGGGAGACCCAGTACTTC. The V gene is TRBV7-9, the J gene TRBJ2-5; 11 bases fit TRBD1. Per germline, CDR1 SEHNR and CDR2 FQNEAQ (reference sequence). The CDR3 has 17 residues. V lost 5 bases to trimming and J lost 5 bases; unmatched junction nucleotides: 13.

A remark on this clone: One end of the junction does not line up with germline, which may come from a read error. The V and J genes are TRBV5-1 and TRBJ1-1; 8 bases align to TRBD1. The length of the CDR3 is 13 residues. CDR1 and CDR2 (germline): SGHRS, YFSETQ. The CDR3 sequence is CASSASGQGGSLF. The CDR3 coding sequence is TGCGCCAGCAGCGCAAGCGGACAGGGCGGCTCTCTCTTT. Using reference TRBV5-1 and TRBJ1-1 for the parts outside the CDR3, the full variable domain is KAGVTQTPRYLIKTRGQQVTLSCSPISGHRSVSWYQQTPGQGLQFLFEYFSETQRNKGNFPGRFSGRQFSNSRSEMNVSTLELGDSALYLCASSASGQGGSLFGQGTRLTVV.